This is a list of T cell receptor beta chains from one sample in a study of cytomegalovirus exposure and HLA in healthy donors. Sequencing used immunoSEQ multiplex PCR; TCRdb keeps in-frame clones, though not all of them. Among under 200,000 clones listed, about 76% were seen once. Material for sequencing was PBMCs. The origin of the receptors is a woman between 18 and 29 years old in good health and CMV-seropositive. Each CDR3 is given with its conserved first and last residue. The D gene is left open where the match is weak. Some rows have no size entry. The others give once, few or many, or a class for an expanded clone.

clone size: -; D gene: TRBD2; V gene: TRBV12-5; J gene: TRBJ2-2; CDR3 protein: CASGLEGGGGAGNAGELFF; CDR3 DNA: TGTGCTAGTGGTTTGGAGGGTGGCGGGGGGGCCGGGAACGCCGGGGAGCTGTTTTTT
clone size: -; D gene: TRBD1; V gene: TRBV9; J gene: TRBJ1-2; CDR3 protein: CASSGQGRHYGYTF; CDR3 DNA: TGTGCCAGCAGCGGACAGGGACGTCACTATGGCTACACCTTC
clone size: -; D gene: -; V gene: TRBV19; J gene: TRBJ1-6; CDR3 protein: CASSIDRSSYNSPLHF; CDR3 DNA: TGTGCCAGTAGTATCGACAGGAGCTCCTATAATTCACCCCTCCACTTT
clone size: -; D gene: -; V gene: TRBV30; J gene: TRBJ1-4; CDR3 protein: CAWSVLGGATNEKLFF; CDR3 DNA: TGTGCCTGGAGTGTATTAGGGGGGGCGACTAATGAAAAACTGTTTTTT
clone size: -; D gene: -; V gene: TRBV19; J gene: TRBJ2-1; CDR3 protein: CASSGVAYNEQFF; CDR3 DNA: TGTGCCAGTAGCGGGGTCGCCTACAATGAGCAGTTCTTC
clone size: -; D gene: -; V gene: TRBV6-4; J gene: TRBJ2-2; CDR3 protein: CASSVEVSGELFF; CDR3 DNA: TGTGCCAGCAGTGTAGAGGTCTCCGGGGAGCTGTTTTTT
clone size: -; D gene: -; V gene: TRBV5-1; J gene: TRBJ2-1; CDR3 protein: CASKPQGGWEQFF; CDR3 DNA: TGCGCCAGCAAACCCCAAGGCGGGTGGGAGCAGTTCTTC
clone size: -; D gene: -; V gene: TRBV4-3; J gene: TRBJ2-7; CDR3 protein: CASSQAVFGGCEQYF; CDR3 DNA: TGCGCCAGCAGCCAAGCAGTCTTCGGAGGGTGCGAGCAGTACTTC
clone size: once; D gene: -; V gene: TRBV4-3; J gene: TRBJ1-2; CDR3 protein: CASSQYDRTYGYTF; CDR3 DNA: TGCGCCAGCAGCCAGTACGACAGGACCTATGGCTACACCTTC
clone size: once; D gene: TRBD1; V gene: TRBV11-2; J gene: TRBJ2-2; CDR3 protein: CASSFSTGQGNTGELFF; CDR3 DNA: TGTGCCAGCAGCTTTTCGACGGGACAGGGGAACACCGGGGAGCTGTTTTTT
clone size: -; D gene: -; V gene: TRBV19; J gene: TRBJ1-1; CDR3 protein: CASTAAYEAFF; CDR3 DNA: TGTGCCAGTACCGCGGCGTACGAAGCTTTCTTT
clone size: -; D gene: -; V gene: TRBV11-1; J gene: TRBJ2-1; CDR3 protein: CASTPGGTRSYNEQFF; CDR3 DNA: TGTGCCAGCACCCCCGGAGGGACTCGATCCTACAATGAGCAGTTCTTC
clone size: -; D gene: -; V gene: TRBV4-3; J gene: TRBJ1-1; CDR3 protein: CASSQGPRQYTEAFF; CDR3 DNA: TGCGCCAGCAGCCAAGGCCCCCGACAGTACACTGAAGCTTTCTTT
clone size: -; D gene: -; V gene: TRBV4-2; J gene: TRBJ1-5; CDR3 protein: CASSHGAGENQPQHF; CDR3 DNA: TGTGCCAGCAGCCATGGGGCGGGGGAGAATCAGCCCCAGCATTTT
clone size: once; D gene: -; V gene: TRBV19; J gene: TRBJ1-5; CDR3 protein: CASSIRGNQPQHF; CDR3 DNA: TGTGCCAGTAGTATACGAGGCAATCAGCCCCAGCATTTT
clone size: -; D gene: TRBD1; V gene: TRBV9; J gene: TRBJ1-1; CDR3 protein: CASSPSTGVAEVFF; CDR3 DNA: TGTGCCAGCAGCCCCTCTACAGGGGTGGCTGAAGTTTTCTTT
clone size: -; D gene: TRBD2; V gene: TRBV6-1; J gene: TRBJ2-7; CDR3 protein: CASSETPSGYEQYF; CDR3 DNA: TGTGCCAGCAGTGAAACTCCTAGCGGGTACGAGCAGTACTTC
clone size: few; D gene: -; V gene: TRBV6-1; J gene: TRBJ1-2; CDR3 protein: CASSPDGNYGYTF; CDR3 DNA: TGTGCCAGCAGCCCCGACGGGAACTATGGCTACACCTTC
clone size: -; D gene: TRBD1; V gene: TRBV7-8; J gene: TRBJ2-1; CDR3 protein: CASSLGAGGFPYNEQFF; CDR3 DNA: TGTGCCAGCAGCTTAGGGGCAGGGGGCTTTCCTTACAATGAGCAGTTCTTC
clone size: -; D gene: TRBD2; V gene: TRBV9; J gene: TRBJ2-5; CDR3 protein: CASSVGGGGGETQYF; CDR3 DNA: TGTGCCAGCAGCGTAGGAGGCGGGGGGGGTGAGACCCAGTACTTC
clone size: few; D gene: -; V gene: TRBV7-2; J gene: TRBJ2-1; CDR3 protein: CASSLYGGSGTLDEQFF; CDR3 DNA: TGTGCCAGCAGCTTATACGGGGGTAGCGGCACCCTGGATGAGCAGTTCTTC
clone size: -; D gene: -; V gene: TRBV6-1; J gene: TRBJ1-5; CDR3 protein: CASSEGREPQHF; CDR3 DNA: TGTGCCAGCAGTGAGGGGCGAGAGCCCCAGCATTTT
clone size: few; D gene: -; V gene: TRBV5-5; J gene: TRBJ2-5; CDR3 protein: CASSLAKLEPETQYF; CDR3 DNA: TGTGCCAGCAGCTTGGCCAAACTAGAGCCAGAGACCCAGTACTTC
clone size: -; D gene: TRBD1; V gene: TRBV5-4; J gene: TRBJ1-2; CDR3 protein: CASSLDPGTEVNYGYTF; CDR3 DNA: TGTGCCAGCAGCTTGGACCCCGGGACAGAAGTAAACTATGGCTACACCTTC
clone size: -; D gene: TRBD1; V gene: TRBV7-9; J gene: TRBJ1-4; CDR3 protein: CASSHPGTVAEKLFF; CDR3 DNA: TGTGCCAGCAGCCATCCCGGGACAGTGGCTGAAAAACTGTTTTTT
clone size: -; D gene: -; V gene: TRBV27; J gene: TRBJ2-7; CDR3 protein: CASSRFTGPPYEQYF; CDR3 DNA: TGTGCCAGCAGCCGATTCACAGGGCCCCCTTACGAGCAGTACTTC
clone size: -; D gene: -; V gene: TRBV9; J gene: TRBJ1-5; CDR3 protein: CASSPGVPNQPQHF; CDR3 DNA: TGTGCCAGCAGCCCGGGGGTACCCAATCAGCCCCAGCATTTT
clone size: -; D gene: TRBD2; V gene: TRBV5-1; J gene: TRBJ2-3; CDR3 protein: CASSLRAGGQDTQYF; CDR3 DNA: TGCGCCAGCAGCTTGAGAGCGGGGGGGCAAGATACGCAGTATTTT
clone size: -; D gene: -; V gene: TRBV9; J gene: TRBJ1-1; CDR3 protein: CASSASGVVGEAFF; CDR3 DNA: TGTGCCAGCAGCGCCTCAGGGGTTGTGGGTGAAGCTTTCTTT
clone size: -; D gene: TRBD1; V gene: TRBV19; J gene: TRBJ1-1; CDR3 protein: CASSLLAFSGGSEAFF; CDR3 DNA: TGTGCCAGTAGCCTCCTGGCCTTTTCAGGGGGTAGCGAAGCTTTCTTT
clone size: -; D gene: -; V gene: TRBV11-2; J gene: TRBJ2-7; CDR3 protein: CASSQGSGRGSSEQYF; CDR3 DNA: TGTGCCAGCAGCCAGGGGTCCGGTCGAGGCTCCTCCGAGCAGTACTTC
clone size: -; D gene: -; V gene: TRBV7-2; J gene: TRBJ2-5; CDR3 protein: CASTDRGGQETQYF; CDR3 DNA: TGTGCCAGCACTGATAGGGGGGGCCAAGAGACCCAGTACTTC
clone size: -; D gene: -; V gene: TRBV7-9; J gene: TRBJ1-3; CDR3 protein: CSSTGSGNTIYF; CDR3 DNA: TGTTCCAGTACAGGGTCTGGAAACACCATATATTTT
clone size: -; D gene: -; V gene: TRBV5-4; J gene: TRBJ2-3; CDR3 protein: CASTILGASTDTQYF; CDR3 DNA: TGTGCCAGCACTATTTTGGGGGCCAGCACAGATACGCAGTATTTT
clone size: -; D gene: -; V gene: TRBV12-5; J gene: TRBJ2-2; CDR3 protein: CASGFGRFTGELFF; CDR3 DNA: TGTGCTAGTGGTTTCGGCAGGTTCACCGGGGAGCTGTTTTTT
clone size: once; D gene: TRBD1; V gene: TRBV7-9; J gene: TRBJ2-5; CDR3 protein: CASSLGTGSVQYF; CDR3 DNA: TGTGCCAGCAGCCTCGGGACAGGGAGCGTCCAGTACTTC
clone size: -; D gene: TRBD1; V gene: TRBV18; J gene: TRBJ1-4; CDR3 protein: CASSLAPPGQGIKLFF; CDR3 DNA: TGTGCCAGCTCACTAGCCCCTCCGGGACAGGGGATAAAACTGTTTTTT
clone size: few; D gene: -; V gene: TRBV6-1; J gene: TRBJ1-2; CDR3 protein: CASSTGPDNYGYTF; CDR3 DNA: TGTGCCAGCAGCACAGGGCCGGATAACTATGGCTACACCTTC
clone size: -; D gene: -; V gene: TRBV10-3; J gene: TRBJ2-3; CDR3 protein: CAIKQVAGGSADTQYF; CDR3 DNA: TGTGCCATCAAGCAGGTTGCAGGGGGGAGCGCAGATACGCAGTATTTT
clone size: -; D gene: -; V gene: TRBV7-2; J gene: TRBJ2-5; CDR3 protein: CASSRMAEASETQYF; CDR3 DNA: TGTGCCAGCAGCCGAATGGCTGAGGCCTCCGAGACCCAGTACTTC
clone size: few; D gene: TRBD1; V gene: TRBV2; J gene: TRBJ1-3; CDR3 protein: CASSGTGVGNTIYF; CDR3 DNA: TGTGCCAGCAGTGGGACAGGGGTTGGAAACACCATATATTTT
clone size: once; D gene: -; V gene: TRBV5-6; J gene: TRBJ2-7; CDR3 protein: CASSLSLASYEQYF; CDR3 DNA: TGTGCCAGCAGCTTGAGCCTAGCCTCCTACGAGCAGTACTTC
clone size: -; D gene: -; V gene: TRBV10-3; J gene: TRBJ1-6; CDR3 protein: CAISESSGLESPLHF; CDR3 DNA: TGTGCCATCAGTGAGTCGTCAGGGTTGGAGTCACCCCTCCACTTT
clone size: -; D gene: TRBD1; V gene: TRBV19; J gene: TRBJ1-5; CDR3 protein: CASTTPATGGNQPQHF; CDR3 DNA: TGTGCCAGTACCACTCCGGCGACAGGGGGCAATCAGCCCCAGCATTTT